This T cell receptor beta chain was profiled in a study of early T cells in non-severe SARS-CoV-2 infection. This clonotype was observed many times. With 5 bases removed from V and 6 bases from J, the gap between germline ends came to 10 bases. Germline loops: CDR1 SGHVS, CDR2 FNYEAQ. CDR3 size: 12 residues. Individual cDNA molecules were tagged with unique molecular identifiers. In TCRdb, the 5' RACE reads were re-called with MiXCR into one record per CDR3 protein. Of about 60,000 distinct CDR3 sequences listed, roughly an eighth were seen once; the top ten hold under 4.5%. The source is an adult who was a healthcare worker with PCR-confirmed SARS-CoV-2 infection or an uninfected control (not recorded which). Sequencing used whole blood. The rearrangement links TRBV7-6 to TRBJ1-1; D is unresolved. As DNA, the CDR3 is TGTGCCAGCAGCGACCCTTTGGCTGAAGCTTTCTTT. Amino acid sequence: CASSDPLAEAFF.